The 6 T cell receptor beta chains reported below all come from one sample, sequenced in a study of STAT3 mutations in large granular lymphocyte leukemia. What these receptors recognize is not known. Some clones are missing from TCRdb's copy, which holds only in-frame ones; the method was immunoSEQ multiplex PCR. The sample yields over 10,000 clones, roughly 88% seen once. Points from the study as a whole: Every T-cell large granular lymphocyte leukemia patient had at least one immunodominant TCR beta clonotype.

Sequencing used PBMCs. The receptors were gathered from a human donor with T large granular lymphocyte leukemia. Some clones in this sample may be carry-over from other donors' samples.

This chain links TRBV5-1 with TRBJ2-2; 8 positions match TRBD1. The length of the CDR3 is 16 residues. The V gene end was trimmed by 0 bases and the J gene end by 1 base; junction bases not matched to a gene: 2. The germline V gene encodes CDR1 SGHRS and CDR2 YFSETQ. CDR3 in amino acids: CASSLGGTGNTGELFF. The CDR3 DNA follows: TGCGCCAGCAGCTTGGGAGGGACAGGGAACACCGGGGAGCTGTTTTTT.

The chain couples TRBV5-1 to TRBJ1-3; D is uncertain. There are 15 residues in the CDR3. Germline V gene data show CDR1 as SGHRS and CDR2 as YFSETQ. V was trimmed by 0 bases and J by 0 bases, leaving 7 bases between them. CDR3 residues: CASSLEGNSGNTIYF. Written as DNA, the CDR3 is TGCGCCAGCAGCTTGGAGGGTAACTCTGGAAACACCATATATTTT.

CDR3 protein: CASSFLAGVTGELFF. The CDR3, as DNA: TGTGCCAGCAGTTTTCTAGCGGGGGTCACCGGGGAGCTGTTTTTT. The rearrangement links TRBV27 to TRBJ2-2; 10 bases are shared with TRBD2. This CDR3 is 15 amino acids long. Trimming took 3 bases from V and 4 from J; bases not matched to a gene: 2. CDR1 and CDR2 from the germline V gene are MNHEY and SMNVEV (reference sequence).

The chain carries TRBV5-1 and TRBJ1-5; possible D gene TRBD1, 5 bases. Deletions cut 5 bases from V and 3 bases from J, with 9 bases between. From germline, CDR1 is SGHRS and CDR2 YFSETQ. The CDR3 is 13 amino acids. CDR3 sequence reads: CASRGDPNQPQHF. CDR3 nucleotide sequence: TGCGCCAGCAGAGGGGACCCCAATCAGCCCCAGCATTTT.

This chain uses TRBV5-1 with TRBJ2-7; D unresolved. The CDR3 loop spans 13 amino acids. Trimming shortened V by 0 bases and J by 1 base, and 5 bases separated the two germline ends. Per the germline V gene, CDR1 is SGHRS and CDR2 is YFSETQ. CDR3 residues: CASSLDGSYEQYV. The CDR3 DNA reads TGCGCCAGCAGCTTGGACGGATCCTACGAGCAGTACGTC.

The CDR3 loop reads CATSSEGDSNNEKLFF. CDR3 nucleotides: TGTGCCACCAGCAGCGAGGGGGACAGCAATAATGAAAAACTGTTTTTT. This chain links TRBV15 with TRBJ1-4; 7 bases agree with TRBD1. The CDR3 has 16 residues. Germline lookup yields CDR1 LNHNV and CDR2 YYDKDF (reference sequence). Germline trimming cut 3 bases from V and 4 bases from J; bases unmatched to any gene: 8.